This entry describes one T cell receptor beta chain. The length of the CDR3 is 14 residues. Deletions cut 4 bases from V and 0 bases from J, with 8 bases between. Germline CDR1 SGHTS, CDR2 YDEGEE. The table came from immunoSEQ multiplex PCR; TCRdb's copy has only in-frame clones and leaves some out. The sample holds approximately 240,000 clones, just over 90% seen once. The data are from a study of blood T cell repertoires in COVID-19. This TCR derives from a young woman who had recovered from COVID-19. The sequencing sample was made of PBMCs or T cells enriched from blood (not recorded which). The chain recombines TRBV5-8 with TRBJ2-1; D gene uncertain. The CDR3 region is CASSDLSSYNEQFF. The CDR3 DNA sequence: TGTGCCAGCAGCGACTTGAGCTCCTACAATGAGCAGTTCTTC.